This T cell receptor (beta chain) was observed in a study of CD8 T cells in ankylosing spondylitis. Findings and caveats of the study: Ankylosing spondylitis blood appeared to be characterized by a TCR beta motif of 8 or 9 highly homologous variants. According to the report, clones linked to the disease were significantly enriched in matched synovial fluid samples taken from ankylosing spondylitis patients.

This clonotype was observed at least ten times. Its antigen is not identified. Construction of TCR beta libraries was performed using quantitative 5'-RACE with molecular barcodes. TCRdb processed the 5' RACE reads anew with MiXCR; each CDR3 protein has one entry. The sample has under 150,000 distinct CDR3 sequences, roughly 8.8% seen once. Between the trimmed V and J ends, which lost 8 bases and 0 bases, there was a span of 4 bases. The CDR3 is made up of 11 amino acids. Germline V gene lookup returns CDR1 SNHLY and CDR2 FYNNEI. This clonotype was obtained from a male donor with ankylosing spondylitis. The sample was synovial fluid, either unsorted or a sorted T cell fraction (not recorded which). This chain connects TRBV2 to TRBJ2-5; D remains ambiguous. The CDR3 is CASAYQETQYF. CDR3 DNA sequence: TGTGCCAGCGCCTACCAAGAGACCCAGTACTTC.